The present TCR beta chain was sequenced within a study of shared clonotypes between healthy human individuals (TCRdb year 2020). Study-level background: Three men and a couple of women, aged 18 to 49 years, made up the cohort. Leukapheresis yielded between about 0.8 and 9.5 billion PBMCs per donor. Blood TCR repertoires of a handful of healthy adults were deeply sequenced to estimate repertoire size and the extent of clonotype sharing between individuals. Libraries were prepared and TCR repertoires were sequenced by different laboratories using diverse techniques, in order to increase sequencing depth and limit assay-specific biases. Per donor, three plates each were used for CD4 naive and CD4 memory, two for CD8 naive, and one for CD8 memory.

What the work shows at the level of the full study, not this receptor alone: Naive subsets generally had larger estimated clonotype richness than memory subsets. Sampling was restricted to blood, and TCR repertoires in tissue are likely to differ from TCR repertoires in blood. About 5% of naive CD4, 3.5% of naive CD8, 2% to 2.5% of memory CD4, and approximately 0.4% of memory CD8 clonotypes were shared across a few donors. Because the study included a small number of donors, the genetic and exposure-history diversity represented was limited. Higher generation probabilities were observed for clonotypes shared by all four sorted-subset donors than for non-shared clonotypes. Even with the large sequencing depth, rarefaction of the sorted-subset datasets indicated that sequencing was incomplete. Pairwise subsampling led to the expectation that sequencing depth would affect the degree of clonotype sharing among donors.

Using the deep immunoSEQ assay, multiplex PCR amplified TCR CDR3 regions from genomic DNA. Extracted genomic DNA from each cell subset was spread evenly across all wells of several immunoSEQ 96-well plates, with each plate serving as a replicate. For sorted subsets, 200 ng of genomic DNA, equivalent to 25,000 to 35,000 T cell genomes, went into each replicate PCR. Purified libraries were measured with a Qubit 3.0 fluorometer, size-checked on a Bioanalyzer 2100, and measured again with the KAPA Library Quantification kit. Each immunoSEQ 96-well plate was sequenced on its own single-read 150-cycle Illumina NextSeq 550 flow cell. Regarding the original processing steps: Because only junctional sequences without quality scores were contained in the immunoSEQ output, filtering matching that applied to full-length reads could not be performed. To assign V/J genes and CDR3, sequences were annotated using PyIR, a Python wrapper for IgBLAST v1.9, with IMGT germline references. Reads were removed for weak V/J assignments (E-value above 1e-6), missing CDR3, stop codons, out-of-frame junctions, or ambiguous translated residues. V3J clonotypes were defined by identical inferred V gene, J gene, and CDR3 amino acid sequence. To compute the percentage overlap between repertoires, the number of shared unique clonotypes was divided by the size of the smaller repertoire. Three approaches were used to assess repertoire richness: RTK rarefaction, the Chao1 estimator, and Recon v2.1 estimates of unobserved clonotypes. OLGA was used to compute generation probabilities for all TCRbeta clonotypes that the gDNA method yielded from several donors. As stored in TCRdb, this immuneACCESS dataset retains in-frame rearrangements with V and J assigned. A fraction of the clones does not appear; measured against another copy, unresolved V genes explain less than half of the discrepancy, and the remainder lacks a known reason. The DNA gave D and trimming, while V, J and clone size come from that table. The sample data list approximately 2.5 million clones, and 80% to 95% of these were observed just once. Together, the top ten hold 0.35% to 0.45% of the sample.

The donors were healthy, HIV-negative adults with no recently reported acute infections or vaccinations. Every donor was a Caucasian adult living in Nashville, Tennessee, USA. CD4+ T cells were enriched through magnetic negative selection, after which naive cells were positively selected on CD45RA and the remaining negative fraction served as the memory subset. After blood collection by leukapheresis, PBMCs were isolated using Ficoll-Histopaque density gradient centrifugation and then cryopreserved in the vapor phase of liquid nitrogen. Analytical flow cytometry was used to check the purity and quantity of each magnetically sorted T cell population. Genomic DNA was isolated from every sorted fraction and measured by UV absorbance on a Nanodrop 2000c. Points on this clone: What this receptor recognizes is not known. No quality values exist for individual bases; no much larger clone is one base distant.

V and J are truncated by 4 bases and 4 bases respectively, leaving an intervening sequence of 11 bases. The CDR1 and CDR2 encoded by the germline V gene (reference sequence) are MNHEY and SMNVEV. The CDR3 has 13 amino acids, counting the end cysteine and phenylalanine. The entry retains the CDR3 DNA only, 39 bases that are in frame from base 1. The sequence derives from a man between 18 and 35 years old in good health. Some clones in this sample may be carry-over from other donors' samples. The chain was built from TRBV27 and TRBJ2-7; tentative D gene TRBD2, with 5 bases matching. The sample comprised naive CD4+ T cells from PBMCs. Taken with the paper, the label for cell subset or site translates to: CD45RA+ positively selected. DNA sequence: TGTGCCAGCAGTTCGGGGTTTGGGTACGAGCAGTACTTC. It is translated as CASSSGFGYEQYF.